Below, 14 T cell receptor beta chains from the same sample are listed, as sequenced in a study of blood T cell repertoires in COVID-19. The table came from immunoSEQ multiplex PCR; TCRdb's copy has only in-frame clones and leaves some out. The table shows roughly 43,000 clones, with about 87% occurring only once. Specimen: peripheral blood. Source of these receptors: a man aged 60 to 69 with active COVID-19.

The CDR3 here is CASSQSAGIQYF. The CDR3 nucleotides are TGTGCCAGCAGCCAATCTGCGGGCATTCAGTACTTC. The rearrangement links TRBV3-1 (or the pseudogene TRBV3-2) to TRBJ2-4, with D perhaps matching TRBD2 (5 bases). Germline V lookup: CDR1 LGHDT, CDR2 YNNKEL (reference sequence). The CDR3 runs to 12 residues. The V gene lost 2 bases and the J gene lost 9 bases, with 8 bases spanning the gap.

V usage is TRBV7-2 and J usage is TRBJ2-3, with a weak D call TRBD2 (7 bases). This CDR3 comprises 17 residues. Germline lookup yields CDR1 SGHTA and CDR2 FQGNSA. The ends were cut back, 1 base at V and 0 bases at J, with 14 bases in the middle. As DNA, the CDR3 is TGTGCCAGCAGCTTAGAGGGGCGGGGGCTTAGCACAGATACGCAGTATTTT. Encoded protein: CASSLEGRGLSTDTQYF.

The CDR3 nucleotides read TGTGCCAGCACTCCCTGGGACAGCAAAGAGACCCAGTACTTC. Protein: CASTPWDSKETQYF. The chain couples TRBV6-5 to TRBJ2-5; 7 nucleotides match TRBD1. Trimming took 7 bases from V and 3 from J; bases not matched to a gene: 8. The CDR3 length is 14 residues. CDR1 and CDR2 (germline): MNHEY, SVGAGI.

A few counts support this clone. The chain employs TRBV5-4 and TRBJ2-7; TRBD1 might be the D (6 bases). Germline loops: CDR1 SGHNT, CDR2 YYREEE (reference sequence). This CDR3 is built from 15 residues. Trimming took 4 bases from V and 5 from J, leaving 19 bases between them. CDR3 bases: TGTGCCAGCAGCCCATTTGGGGGCCCCGCCAACGAGCAGTACTTC. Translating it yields CASSPFGGPANEQYF.

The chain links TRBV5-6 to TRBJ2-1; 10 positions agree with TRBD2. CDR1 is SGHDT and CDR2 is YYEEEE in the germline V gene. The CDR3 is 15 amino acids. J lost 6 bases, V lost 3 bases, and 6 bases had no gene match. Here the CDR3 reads CASSSLAGVSNEQFF. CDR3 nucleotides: TGTGCCAGCAGCTCGCTAGCGGGGGTATCCAATGAGCAGTTCTTC.

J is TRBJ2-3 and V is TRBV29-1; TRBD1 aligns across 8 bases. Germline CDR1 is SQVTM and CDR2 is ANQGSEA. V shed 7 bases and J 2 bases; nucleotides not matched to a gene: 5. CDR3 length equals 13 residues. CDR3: CSARTGTTDTQYF. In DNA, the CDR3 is TGCAGCGCCCGGACAGGGACCACAGATACGCAGTATTTT.

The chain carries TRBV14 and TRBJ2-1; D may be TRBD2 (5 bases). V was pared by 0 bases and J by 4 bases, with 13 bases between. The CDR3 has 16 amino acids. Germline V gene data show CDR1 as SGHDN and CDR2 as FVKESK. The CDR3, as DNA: TGTGCCAGCAGCCAAGATCGGGGAACGGGGTACAATGAGCAGTTCTTC. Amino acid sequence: CASSQDRGTGYNEQFF. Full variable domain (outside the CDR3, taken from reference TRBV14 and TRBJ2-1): EAGVTQFPSHSVIEKGQTVTLRCDPISGHDNLYWYRRVMGKEIKFLLHFVKESKQDESGMPNNRFLAERTGGTYSTLKVQPAELEDSGVYFCASSQDRGTGYNEQFFGPGTRLTVL.

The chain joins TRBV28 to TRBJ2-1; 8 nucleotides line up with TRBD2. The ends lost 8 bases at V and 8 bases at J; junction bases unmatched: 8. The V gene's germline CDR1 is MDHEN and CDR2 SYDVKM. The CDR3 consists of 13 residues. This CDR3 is CASAGGRFHEQFF. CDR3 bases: TGTGCCAGCGCGGGCGGGAGGTTCCATGAGCAGTTCTTC.

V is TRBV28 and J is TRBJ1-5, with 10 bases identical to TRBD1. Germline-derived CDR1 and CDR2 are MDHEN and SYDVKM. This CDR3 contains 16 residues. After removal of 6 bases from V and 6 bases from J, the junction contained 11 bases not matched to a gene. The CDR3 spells CASRWDRGAESQPQHF. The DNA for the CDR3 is TGTGCCAGCAGGTGGGACAGGGGAGCGGAGAGTCAGCCCCAGCATTTT. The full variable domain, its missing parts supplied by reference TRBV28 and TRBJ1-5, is DVKVTQSSRYLVKRTGEKVFLECVQDMDHENMFWYRQDPGLGLRLIYFSYDVKMKEKGDIPEGYSVSREKKERFSLILESASTNQTSMYLCASRWDRGAESQPQHFGDGTRLSIL.

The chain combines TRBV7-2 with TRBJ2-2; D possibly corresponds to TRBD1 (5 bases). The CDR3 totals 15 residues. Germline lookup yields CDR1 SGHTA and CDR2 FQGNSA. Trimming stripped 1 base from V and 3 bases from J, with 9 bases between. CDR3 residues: CASSLEGFDTGELFF. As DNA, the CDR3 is TGTGCCAGCAGCTTAGAGGGGTTCGACACCGGGGAGCTGTTTTTT.

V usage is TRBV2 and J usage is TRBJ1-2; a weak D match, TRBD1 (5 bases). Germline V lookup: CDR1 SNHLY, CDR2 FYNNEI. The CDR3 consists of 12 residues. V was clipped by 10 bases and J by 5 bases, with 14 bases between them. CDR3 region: CATGHTVYGYTF. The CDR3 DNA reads TGTGCCACCGGACATACCGTGTATGGCTACACCTTC.

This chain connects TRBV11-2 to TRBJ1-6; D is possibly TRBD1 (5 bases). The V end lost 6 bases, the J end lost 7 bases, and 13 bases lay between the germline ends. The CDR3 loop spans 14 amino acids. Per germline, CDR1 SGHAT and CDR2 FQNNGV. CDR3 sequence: CASSPRVGNSPLHF. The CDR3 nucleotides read TGTGCCAGCAGTCCCAGGGTGGGAAATTCACCCCTCCACTTT.

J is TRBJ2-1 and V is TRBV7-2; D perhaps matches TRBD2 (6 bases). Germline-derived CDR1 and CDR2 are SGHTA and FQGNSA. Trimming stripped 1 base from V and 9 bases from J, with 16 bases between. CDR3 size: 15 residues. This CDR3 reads CASSLEATSLREQFF. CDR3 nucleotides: TGTGCCAGCAGCTTAGAAGCGACTAGTCTGCGTGAGCAGTTCTTC.

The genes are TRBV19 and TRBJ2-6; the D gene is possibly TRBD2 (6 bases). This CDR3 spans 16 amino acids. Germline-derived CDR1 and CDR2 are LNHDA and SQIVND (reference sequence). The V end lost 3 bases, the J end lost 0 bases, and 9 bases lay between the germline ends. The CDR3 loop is CASSMAGHSGANVLTF. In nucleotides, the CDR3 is TGTGCCAGTAGTATGGCGGGGCACTCTGGGGCCAACGTCCTGACTTTC.